The present T cell receptor beta chain was sequenced within a study of human T cells and chemical hapten exposure. This clonotype was detected ten times or more. Indicated time point: pre-sensitization, week 0. Treatment of the sample: therapeutic diphenylcyclopropenone sensitization with weekly scalp DPC. Per the germline V gene, CDR1 is MDHEN and CDR2 is SYDVKM. The CDR3 is made up of 13 amino acids. Trimming stripped 1 base from V and 7 bases from J, with 10 bases between. One entry per CDR3 protein results from TCRdb running MiXCR on the RACE reads. The sample consists of approximately 79,000 distinct CDR3 sequences, around 8.8% of them appearing once.

The chain joins TRBV28 to TRBJ1-1, with no clear D. Here the sequenced sample was whole blood, taken in connection with sensitization to the hapten diphenylcyclopropenone (DPC). This TCR was recovered from a man in his forties with alopecia areata. Some clones in this sample may be carry-over from other donors' samples. In DNA form, the CDR3 reads TGTGCCAGCAGTTTATTAGGGCACGTTGAAGCTTTCTTT. Translating gives CASSLLGHVEAFF.